The present T cell receptor beta chain was sequenced within a study of blood T cell repertoires in COVID-19. V lost 4 bases to trimming and J lost 0 bases, with 18 bases between them. Germline CDR1 reads SEHNR; CDR2 reads FQNEAQ (reference sequence). CDR3 size: 17 residues. Original processing notes: Amplification with reference gene primers provided the estimates of nucleated cell counts. The repertoire was sequenced with immunoSEQ multiplex PCR; TCRdb's copy has only in-frame clones and lacks some. The V and J calls and the clone size are those of that table, but D and trimming were determined from the DNA. The sample comprises 310,000 or so clones, around nine tenths of which are singletons, and about 3.9% rests with the top ten.

This TCR derives from a woman between 45 and 65 years old with active or convalescent COVID-19. Sequencing was carried out using peripheral blood. The chain has TRBV7-9 and TRBJ1-2; no reliable D call. The CDR3 DNA reads TGTGCCAGCAGCTCCCCGTATTTAGGAGAACCTAACTATGGCTACACCTTC. Translated, it gives CASSSPYLGEPNYGYTF. Looking up the rest from reference TRBV7-9 and TRBJ1-2 gives the full variable domain: DTGVSQNPRHKITKRGQNVTFRCDPISEHNRLYWYRQTLGQGPEFLTYFQNEAQLEKSRLLSDRFSAERPKGSFSTLEIQRTEQGDSAMYLCASSSPYLGEPNYGYTFGSGTRLTVV.